This TCR beta chain appears in the sequencing data of a study of shared clonotypes between healthy human individuals. V lost 7 bases, J lost 5 bases, and 4 bases stayed unmatched. The CDR3 loop spans 14 amino acids. Per germline, CDR1 SNHLY and CDR2 FYNNEI. Study-level points and caveats: Generally, naive subsets came out with larger estimated richness than memory subsets.

Naive CD8 cells were CD45RO-negative, positively selected for CCR7, excluding terminally differentiated effector memory CD45RA+ cells. Adults of Caucasian background living in Nashville, Tennessee made up all donors. On this clone: The antigen remains undetermined.

Generated by immunoSEQ multiplex PCR, the TCRdb table keeps only in-frame clones and is missing some. The sample gives a few hundred thousand clones, around 95% of which show up once; about 0.11% is in the top ten. V usage is TRBV2 and J usage is TRBJ2-2; 10 nucleotides align to TRBD1. The receptor's source is a woman aged 25 to 39 in good health. The sample was naive CD8+ T cells sorted from blood. The chain's CDR3 is CASTWGQGTGELFF. The CDR3 coding sequence is TGTGCCAGCACCTGGGGACAGGGGACCGGGGAGCTGTTTTTT.